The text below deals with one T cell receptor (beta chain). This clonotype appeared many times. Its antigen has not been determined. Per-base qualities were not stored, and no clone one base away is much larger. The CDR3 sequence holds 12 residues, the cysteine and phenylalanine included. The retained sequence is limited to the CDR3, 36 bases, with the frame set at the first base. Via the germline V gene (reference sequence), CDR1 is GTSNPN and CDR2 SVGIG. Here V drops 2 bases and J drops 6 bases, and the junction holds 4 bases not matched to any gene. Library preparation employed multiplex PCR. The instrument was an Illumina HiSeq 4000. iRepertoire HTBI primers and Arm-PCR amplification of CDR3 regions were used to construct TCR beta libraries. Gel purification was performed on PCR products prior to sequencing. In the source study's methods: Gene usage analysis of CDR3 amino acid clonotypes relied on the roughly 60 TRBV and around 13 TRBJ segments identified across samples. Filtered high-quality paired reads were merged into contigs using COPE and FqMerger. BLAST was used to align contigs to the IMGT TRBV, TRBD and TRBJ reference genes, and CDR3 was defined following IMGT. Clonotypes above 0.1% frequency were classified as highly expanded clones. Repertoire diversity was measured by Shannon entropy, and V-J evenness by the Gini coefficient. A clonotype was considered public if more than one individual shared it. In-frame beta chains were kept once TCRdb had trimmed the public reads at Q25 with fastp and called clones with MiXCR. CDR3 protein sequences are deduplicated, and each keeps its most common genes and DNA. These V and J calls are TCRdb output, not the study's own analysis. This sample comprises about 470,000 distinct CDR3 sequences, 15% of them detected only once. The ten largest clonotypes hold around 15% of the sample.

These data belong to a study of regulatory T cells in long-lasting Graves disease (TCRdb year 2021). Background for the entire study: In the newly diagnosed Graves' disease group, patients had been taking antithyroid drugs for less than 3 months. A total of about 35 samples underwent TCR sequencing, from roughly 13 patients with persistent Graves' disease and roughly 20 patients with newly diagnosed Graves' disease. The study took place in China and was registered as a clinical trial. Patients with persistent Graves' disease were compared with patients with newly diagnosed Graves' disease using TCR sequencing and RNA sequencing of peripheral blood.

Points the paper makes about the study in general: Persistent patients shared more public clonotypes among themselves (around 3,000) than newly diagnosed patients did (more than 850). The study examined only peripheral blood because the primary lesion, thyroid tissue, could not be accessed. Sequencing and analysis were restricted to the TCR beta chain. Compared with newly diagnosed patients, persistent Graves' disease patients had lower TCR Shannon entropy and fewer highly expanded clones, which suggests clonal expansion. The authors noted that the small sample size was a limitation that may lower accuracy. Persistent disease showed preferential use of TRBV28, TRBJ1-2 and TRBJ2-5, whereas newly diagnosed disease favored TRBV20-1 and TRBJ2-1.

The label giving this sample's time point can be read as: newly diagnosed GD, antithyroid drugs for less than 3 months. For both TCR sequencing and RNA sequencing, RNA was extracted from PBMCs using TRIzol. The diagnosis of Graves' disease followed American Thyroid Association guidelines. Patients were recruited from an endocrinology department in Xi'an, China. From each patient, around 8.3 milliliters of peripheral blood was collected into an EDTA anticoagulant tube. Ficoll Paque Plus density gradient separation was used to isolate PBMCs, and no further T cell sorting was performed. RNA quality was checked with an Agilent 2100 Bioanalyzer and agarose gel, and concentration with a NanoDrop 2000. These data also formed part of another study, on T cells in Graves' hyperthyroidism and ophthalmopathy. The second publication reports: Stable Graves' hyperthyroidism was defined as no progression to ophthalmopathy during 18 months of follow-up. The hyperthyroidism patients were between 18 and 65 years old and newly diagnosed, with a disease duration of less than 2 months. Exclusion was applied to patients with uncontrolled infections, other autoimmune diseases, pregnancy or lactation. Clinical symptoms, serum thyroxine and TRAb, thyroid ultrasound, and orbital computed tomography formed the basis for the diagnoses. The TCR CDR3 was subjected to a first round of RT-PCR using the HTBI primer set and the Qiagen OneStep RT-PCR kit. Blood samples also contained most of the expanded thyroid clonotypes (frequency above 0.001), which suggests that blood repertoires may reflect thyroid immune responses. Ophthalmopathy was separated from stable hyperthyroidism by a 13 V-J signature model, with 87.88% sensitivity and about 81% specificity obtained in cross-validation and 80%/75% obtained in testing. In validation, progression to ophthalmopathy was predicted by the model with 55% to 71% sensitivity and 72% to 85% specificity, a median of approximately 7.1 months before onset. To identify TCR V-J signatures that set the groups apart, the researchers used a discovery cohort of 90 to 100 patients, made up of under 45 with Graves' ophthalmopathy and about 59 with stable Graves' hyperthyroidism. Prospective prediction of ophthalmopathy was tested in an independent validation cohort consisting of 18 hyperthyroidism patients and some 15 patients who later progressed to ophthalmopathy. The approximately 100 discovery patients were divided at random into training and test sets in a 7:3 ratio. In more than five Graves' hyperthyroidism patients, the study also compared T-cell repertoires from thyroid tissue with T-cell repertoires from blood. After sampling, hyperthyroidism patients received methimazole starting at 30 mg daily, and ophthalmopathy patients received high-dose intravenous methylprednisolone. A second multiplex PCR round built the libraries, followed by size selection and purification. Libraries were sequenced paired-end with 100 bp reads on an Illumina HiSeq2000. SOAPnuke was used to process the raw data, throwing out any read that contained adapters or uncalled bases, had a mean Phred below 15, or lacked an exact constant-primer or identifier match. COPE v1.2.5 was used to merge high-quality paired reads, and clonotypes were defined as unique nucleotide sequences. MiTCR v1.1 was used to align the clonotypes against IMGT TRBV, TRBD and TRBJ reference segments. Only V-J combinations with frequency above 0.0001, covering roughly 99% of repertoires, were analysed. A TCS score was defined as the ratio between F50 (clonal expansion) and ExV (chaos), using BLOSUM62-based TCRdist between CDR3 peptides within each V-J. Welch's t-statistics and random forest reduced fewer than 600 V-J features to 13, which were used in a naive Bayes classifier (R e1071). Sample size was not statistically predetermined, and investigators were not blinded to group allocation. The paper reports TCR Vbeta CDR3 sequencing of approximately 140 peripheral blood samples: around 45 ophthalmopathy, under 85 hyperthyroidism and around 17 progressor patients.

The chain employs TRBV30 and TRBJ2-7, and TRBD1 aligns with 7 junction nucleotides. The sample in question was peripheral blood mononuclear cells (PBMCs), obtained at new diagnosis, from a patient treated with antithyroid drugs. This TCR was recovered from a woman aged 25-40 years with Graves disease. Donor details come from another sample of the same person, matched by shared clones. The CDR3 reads CAWSRGQVEQYF. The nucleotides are TGTGCCTGGAGTAGGGGGCAGGTCGAGCAGTACTTC.